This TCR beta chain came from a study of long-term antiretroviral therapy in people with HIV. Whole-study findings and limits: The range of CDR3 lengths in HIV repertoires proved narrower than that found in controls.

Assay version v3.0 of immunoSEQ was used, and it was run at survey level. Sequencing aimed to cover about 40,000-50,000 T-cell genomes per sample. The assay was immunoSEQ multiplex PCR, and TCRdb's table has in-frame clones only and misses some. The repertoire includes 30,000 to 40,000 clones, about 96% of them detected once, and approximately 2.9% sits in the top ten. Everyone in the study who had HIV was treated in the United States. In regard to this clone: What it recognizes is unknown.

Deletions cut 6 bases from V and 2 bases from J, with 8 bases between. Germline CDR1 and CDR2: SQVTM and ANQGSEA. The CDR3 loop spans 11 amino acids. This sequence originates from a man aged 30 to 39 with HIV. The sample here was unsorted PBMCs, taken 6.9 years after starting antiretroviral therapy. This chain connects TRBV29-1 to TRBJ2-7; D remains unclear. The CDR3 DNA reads TGCAGCGTATCAGGAACCTACGAGCAGTACTTC. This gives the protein CSVSGTYEQYF.